The present T cell receptor (beta chain) was sequenced within a study of T cells in Graves' hyperthyroidism and ophthalmopathy. The V gene's germline CDR1 is MNHEY and CDR2 SMNVEV (reference sequence). V trimming: 2 bases; J trimming: 5 bases; junction bases outside the gene matches: 8. CDR3 length equals 15 residues. Clinicians diagnosed patients from clinical symptoms, serum thyroxine and TRAb, thyroid ultrasound and orbital computed tomography. To note about this clonotype: Its antigen is still unknown.

TCR beta CDR3 region amplification was performed from RNA transcripts. When the TCR CDR3 underwent first-round RT-PCR, the HTBI primer set was used. TCRdb re-derived calls from the multiplex PCR reads in MiXCR, one entry per CDR3 protein. The sample lists 500,000 to 550,000 distinct CDR3 sequences, about 20% occurring once. Findings and caveats of the study: Among thyroid clonotypes expanded above 0.001, most also appeared in blood.

The TCR was taken from a man aged 40-49 years with Graves' ophthalmopathy. The chain carries TRBV27 and TRBJ2-5, with 7 bases lining up with TRBD2. The sequenced sample consisted of blood. The CDR3 DNA reads as TGTGCCAGCAGTTTAAGCCCGACTAGCTTGGAGACCCAGTACTTC. Amino acid sequence: CASSLSPTSLETQYF.